Given below is one T cell receptor beta chain in context. The entry originates in a study of shared T cell receptors in the human thymus. Per the germline V gene, CDR1 is ENHRY and CDR2 is SYGVKD. V shed 0 bases, J shed 7 bases, and the junction held 18 bases outside the gene matches. The CDR3 extends over 19 amino acids. Data came from immunoSEQ multiplex PCR; TCRdb stores just in-frame clones and leaves some out. Seen here are 650,000 to 950,000 clones, 80% to 90% observed once, and the top ten hold over 0.008%. Separately, the same data were catalogued under a study of human thymus T cells. From that paper: Highly overlapping thymic repertoires among unrelated individuals were reported in related research.

This rearrangement joins TRBV10-3 to TRBJ2-1, with TRBD2 matching 7 bases. Sequencing input: thymocytes. The clonotype was recovered from a girl less than two years old with a congenital heart defect. CDR3 protein: CAISESHLSEAGPENEQFF. DNA for the CDR3: TGTGCCATCAGTGAGTCTCATCTGTCGGAAGCGGGACCAGAGAATGAGCAGTTCTTC.